A selection of T cell receptor beta chains follows, all from one sample in a study of cytomegalovirus exposure and HLA in healthy donors. The table came from immunoSEQ multiplex PCR; TCRdb's copy has only in-frame clones and leaves some out. The sample contains some 170,000 clones, 70% to 90% of which appear only once. The source material was PBMCs. Receptors were obtained from a woman in her late teens or twenties in good health and CMV-seronegative. Each CDR3 is given with its conserved first and last residue. D genes are given only for firm matches. Only part of the rows carry a size: once, few, many, or a class if the clone is expanded.

j_gene,abundance,d_gene,v_gene,CDR3nt,CDR3aa
TRBJ1-4,NA,NA,TRBV5-1,TGCGCCAGCACCTGGACAGCTACTAATGAAAAACTGTTTTTT,CASTWTATNEKLFF
TRBJ1-1,NA,NA,TRBV7-9,TGTGCCAGCAGCCCCGCGGCCCCGAACACTGAAGCTTTCTTT,CASSPAAPNTEAFF
TRBJ2-1,NA,TRBD1,TRBV7-9,TGTGCCAGCAGCCCACCCGGGACAGGGGTAGTATCAATGTTCTTC,CASSPPGTGVVSMFF
TRBJ2-7,NA,NA,TRBV18,TGTGCCAGCTCACCACCGGGGGTAGGACGGGGGAGTTACGAGCAGTACTTC,CASSPPGVGRGSYEQYF
TRBJ1-2,NA,NA,TRBV7-2,TGTGCCAGCAGCTTAGGTGGTCAGGGGAGGGACGGCTACACCTTC,CASSLGGQGRDGYTF
TRBJ1-1,NA,NA,TRBV7-3,TGTGCCAGCAGCTTAGACATGAACACTGAAGCTTTCTTT,CASSLDMNTEAFF
TRBJ1-2,NA,TRBD1,TRBV7-9,TGTGCCAGCAGCTTAGGGCAGGGGGCTAACTATGGCTACACCTTC,CASSLGQGANYGYTF
TRBJ1-5,NA,NA,TRBV28,TGTGCCAGCAGAGAGATAAACCGGGACACACTCCGGCCGGGGAATCAGCCCCAGCATTTT,CASREINRDTLRPGNQPQHF
TRBJ1-2,NA,NA,TRBV25-1,TGTGCCGGAGGACCCCCCCCAAATGGCTACACCTTC,CAGGPPPNGYTF
TRBJ2-7,NA,TRBD2,TRBV18,TGTGCCAGCTCACCAAGTCGGGGGGAGTACTCCTACGAGCAGTACTTC,CASSPSRGEYSYEQYF
TRBJ1-2,NA,NA,TRBV12-2,TGTGCAAGTCGCTTAGAACAATTAGGACAGAACTATGGCTACACCTTC,CASRLEQLGQNYGYTF
TRBJ2-1,NA,TRBD2,TRBV6-6,TGTGCCAGCAGTAGGATTAGCGGGATCCGCAATGAGCAGTTCTTC,CASSRISGIRNEQFF
TRBJ2-5,NA,TRBD2,TRBV11-2,TGTGCCAGCAGCTTAACCCTAGCGGGAGGGAGGGCACAAGAGACCCAGTACTTC,CASSLTLAGGRAQETQYF
TRBJ2-7,NA,TRBD1,TRBV27,TGTGCCAGCAGTCCCGGGACAGGGAGCTCCTACGAGCAGTACTTC,CASSPGTGSSYEQYF
TRBJ2-1,few,TRBD2,TRBV27,TGTGCCAGCAGAAGCACGGCTAGCGGCAACAATGAGCAGTTCTTC,CASRSTASGNNEQFF
TRBJ1-1,NA,NA,TRBV19,TGTGCCAGTAGTAAGGGGATGAACACTGAAGCTTTCTTT,CASSKGMNTEAFF
TRBJ1-1,NA,TRBD1,TRBV29-1,TGCAGCGTTACATCAGGGGGGTGGAACACTGAAGCTTTCTTT,CSVTSGGWNTEAFF
TRBJ2-7,NA,NA,TRBV28,TGTGCCAGCAGGCCTAATGACAGGTACGAGCAGTACTTC,CASRPNDRYEQYF
TRBJ2-7,NA,NA,TRBV30,TGTGCCCAAGAGGTCACCTACGAGCAGTACTTC,CAQEVTYEQYF
TRBJ2-5,NA,TRBD2,TRBV27,TGTGCCAGCAGTTCGTATAGCGGGAGCGTATTTTCTCTGGCCGGAGAGACCCAGTACTTC,CASSSYSGSVFSLAGETQYF
TRBJ2-1,NA,TRBD1,TRBV6-4,TGTGCCACGCATTCGGGACAGTCCCACAATGAGCAGTTCTTC,CATHSGQSHNEQFF
TRBJ1-2,NA,TRBD1,TRBV9,TGTGCCAGCAGGAGGGACAGCATCTATGGCTACACCTTC,CASRRDSIYGYTF
TRBJ1-4,NA,NA,TRBV29-1,TGCAGCGTTGAGGGGGGAAGTGAAAAACTGTTTTTT,CSVEGGSEKLFF
TRBJ2-7,NA,NA,TRBV5-5,TGTGCCAGCAGTGGACAGTACTACGAGCAGTACTTC,CASSGQYYEQYF
TRBJ2-7,NA,NA,TRBV5-1,TGCGCCAGCAGCCCCCTGACCCGAGGCTACGAGCAGTACTTC,CASSPLTRGYEQYF
TRBJ2-5,NA,NA,TRBV11-2,TGTGCCAGCAGCTTAAGCCGAGAGACCCAGTACTTC,CASSLSRETQYF
TRBJ1-1,once,NA,TRBV27,TGTGCCAGCAGTACCCCCCGGGGGGTTCAGGGCGGGACTGAAGCTTTCTTT,CASSTPRGVQGGTEAFF
TRBJ2-5,NA,TRBD2,TRBV5-4,TGTGCCAGCAGCTTACCCCTAGCGGGCCTTCAAGAGACCCAGTACTTC,CASSLPLAGLQETQYF
TRBJ2-1,NA,NA,TRBV5-1,TGCGCCAGCAGCCCGGGGGGCGTTAGGAGGGACAATGAGCAGTTCTTC,CASSPGGVRRDNEQFF
TRBJ1-4,once,NA,TRBV28,TGTGCCAGCAGCCGGGTTAATGAAAAACTGTTTTTT,CASSRVNEKLFF
TRBJ1-5,NA,TRBD1,TRBV19,TGTGCCAGTAGTATGGGACAGTACAATCAGCCCCAGCATTTT,CASSMGQYNQPQHF
TRBJ1-4,once,NA,TRBV19,TGTGCCAGTACAGGGGAGGGGGATAATGAAAAACTGTTTTTT,CASTGEGDNEKLFF
TRBJ2-7,NA,TRBD1,TRBV5-4,TGTGCCAGCAGCCGGGACAGGGGATACGAGCAGTACTTC,CASSRDRGYEQYF
TRBJ1-2,NA,TRBD1,TRBV19,TGTGCCAGTAGTACACAGGGGTCGAACTATGGCTACACCTTC,CASSTQGSNYGYTF
TRBJ2-3,NA,TRBD2,TRBV7-9,TGTGCCAGCAGCTCCACCGGGGCGGGGGGGCCGATGAACACAGATACGCAGTATTTT,CASSSTGAGGPMNTDTQYF
TRBJ2-7,NA,NA,TRBV6-1,TGTGCCAGCAGTGAAGCGCTTCGTGGACAAGGCCCATACGAGCAGTACTTC,CASSEALRGQGPYEQYF
TRBJ1-2,NA,NA,TRBV30,TGTGCCTGGATAGTCCCGAGTAGAGGGAGAGGCTATGGCTACACCTTC,CAWIVPSRGRGYGYTF
TRBJ1-1,NA,NA,TRBV4-3,TGCGCCAGCAGCCCTTACTACAGGAGGAACACTGAAGCTTTCTTT,CASSPYYRRNTEAFF
TRBJ1-2,NA,TRBD1,TRBV18,TGTGCCAGCTCACCCGGGACAGGGGAAGGCTATGGCTACACCTTC,CASSPGTGEGYGYTF
TRBJ2-1,NA,NA,TRBV4-1,TGCGCCAGCAGCCAAGAGAGCCAGTGGCGGTCTGGAGGTGAGCAGTTCTTC,CASSQESQWRSGGEQFF
TRBJ1-6,NA,NA,TRBV11-3,TGTGCCAGCAGCTATGGGACACCTAATTCACCCCTCCACTTT,CASSYGTPNSPLHF
TRBJ2-7,NA,TRBD2,TRBV5-1,TGCGCCAGCAGCTTGGCGGCTAGCGGGAGCTACGAGCAGTACTTC,CASSLAASGSYEQYF
TRBJ1-3,NA,NA,TRBV7-9,TGTGCCAGCAGCTTAGAAGGGGTTTCCTCTGGAAACACCATATATTTT,CASSLEGVSSGNTIYF
TRBJ2-7,NA,TRBD1,TRBV5-4,TGTGCCAGCAGCTTGGGGACAGGGGGGCCCTACGAGCAGTACTTC,CASSLGTGGPYEQYF
TRBJ1-1,NA,TRBD1,TRBV18,TGTGCCAGCTCAGGGCGAGACAGGGGGCTTCGGTACACTGAAGCTTTCTTT,CASSGRDRGLRYTEAFF
TRBJ2-1,once,TRBD2,TRBV5-4,TGTGCCAGCAGCCGTCCGGGACTATCCTCTAACAATGAGCAGTTCTTC,CASSRPGLSSNNEQFF
TRBJ2-7,NA,NA,TRBV6-1,TGTGCCAGCAGTGAACCCTCTGGCAGGACCTACGAGCAGTACTTC,CASSEPSGRTYEQYF
TRBJ2-3,once,NA,TRBV12-2,TGTGCAAGTCGCTTAAGTCAGCGACTTAGCACAGATACGCAGTATTTT,CASRLSQRLSTDTQYF
TRBJ2-5,NA,NA,TRBV5-1,TGCGCCAGCAGCTTGGGACTCAATGAGAGGTACCAAGAGACCCAGTACTTC,CASSLGLNERYQETQYF
TRBJ2-1,once,TRBD2,TRBV30,TGTGCCTGGAGCTCGGGGGGGGCGGTGGGCGATGAGCAGTTCTTC,CAWSSGGAVGDEQFF
TRBJ2-2,NA,NA,TRBV27,TGTGCCAGCGGGTGGGGGCGGTCGGCCGGGGAGCTGTTTTTT,CASGWGRSAGELFF
TRBJ1-5,NA,NA,TRBV12-5,TGTGCTAGTGGTTTGGGACAGCCTTTTGAACCCCAGCATTTT,CASGLGQPFEPQHF
TRBJ1-1,few,TRBD1,TRBV19,TGTGCCAGTAATGCCGGGACAGCGAACACTGAAGCTTTCTTT,CASNAGTANTEAFF
TRBJ2-1,NA,NA,TRBV9,TGTGCCAGCAGCGTTGGCTCCACCTACAATGAGCAGTTCTTC,CASSVGSTYNEQFF
TRBJ2-5,few,TRBD2,TRBV5-8,TGTGCCAGCAGCTTGTACCCTAGCGGGATCTCAATGGAGACCCAGTACTTC,CASSLYPSGISMETQYF
TRBJ2-5,NA,NA,TRBV5-6,TGTGCCAGCAGCTTGTCAGGGCCACAAGAGACCCAGTACTTC,CASSLSGPQETQYF
TRBJ2-7,few,NA,TRBV5-6,TGTGCCAGCAGCTTTGGGGGCGGGGGCCAGCTGTACGAGCAGTACTTC,CASSFGGGGQLYEQYF